This record looks at one T cell receptor (beta chain) sequence and its context. Its antigen is not known. These data originate in a study of neoadjuvant nivolumab and ipilimumab in lung cancer. Whole-study context: Nivolumab 3 mg/kg was given days 1, 15 and 29, plus ipilimumab 1 mg/kg day 1 in combination.

Findings and caveats of the study: A small number of samples were TCR sequenced. From pretherapy to surgery, tumor richness and clonality rose with dual therapy.

The V end was cut by 0 bases, the J end by 4 bases, with 14 bases between. The CDR3 totals 16 residues. The V gene's germline CDR1 is SGHRS and CDR2 YFSETQ. Using immunoSEQ multiplex PCR, the repertoire was profiled, and TCRdb retains in-frame clones only, with some absent. The sample lists 10,000 to 15,000 clones; under 70% were seen once. The chain uses TRBV5-1 and TRBJ2-1; no clear D. The specimen comprised peripheral blood, sampled after neoadjuvant nivolumab, alone or with ipilimumab, at or shortly before surgery. The receptor was derived from an adult with non-small cell lung cancer. CDR3 in DNA: TGCGCCAGCAGCTTGGGCGTAGTCCGGAGTTACAATGAGCAGTTCTTC. It is translated as CASSLGVVRSYNEQFF.